Listed below are T cell receptor beta chains from one sample, sequenced in a study of blood T cell repertoires in COVID-19. The protocol was immunoSEQ multiplex PCR, while the TCRdb copy is restricted to in-frame clones and leaves out a portion. The table lists about 230,000 clones, around 78% of them singletons. The material sequenced was peripheral blood. These receptors all stem from a woman in her 70s with active or convalescent COVID-19. Each CDR3 is given with its conserved first and last residue. D genes are given only for firm matches. Expanded clones get a size class; other rows say once, few or many, or leave the size out.

TRBV19,-,TRBJ1-3,-,CASTQRQPTSSGNTIYF,TGTGCCAGTACTCAGCGGCAGCCTACGTCCTCTGGAAACACCATATATTTT
TRBV20-1,TRBD2,TRBJ2-1,-,CSASPSGTIDKQFF,TGCAGTGCTAGTCCCTCCGGGACTATCGATAAGCAGTTCTTC
TRBV28,TRBD1,TRBJ2-4,-,CASSLPFLTGPSKNIQYF,TGTGCCAGCAGTTTACCCTTTCTGACAGGGCCCTCCAAAAACATTCAGTACTTC
TRBV11-2,-,TRBJ2-3,-,CASSLDSGTQYF,TGTGCCAGCAGCTTAGACTCAGGAACGCAGTATTTT
TRBV7-2,TRBD2,TRBJ2-1,-,CASSITTSGSYNEQFF,TGTGCCAGCAGCATAACGACTAGCGGATCCTACAATGAGCAGTTCTTC
TRBV7-3,-,TRBJ2-1,-,CASSFRDNEQFF,TGTGCCAGCAGCTTTAGAGACAATGAGCAGTTCTTC
TRBV4-1,TRBD1,TRBJ2-5,once,CASSPLRTGFETQYF,TGCGCCAGCAGCCCGCTCCGGACAGGGTTCGAGACCCAGTACTTC
TRBV30,-,TRBJ2-7,-,CAWSMDRGYEQYF,TGTGCCTGGAGTATGGACCGGGGCTACGAGCAGTACTTC
TRBV19,-,TRBJ2-3,once,CASSLGQSTDTQYF,TGTGCCAGTAGCCTAGGACAGAGCACAGATACGCAGTATTTT
TRBV18,TRBD2,TRBJ2-1,-,CASSLLAYAYNEQFF,TGTGCCAGCTCACTACTAGCGTACGCCTACAATGAGCAGTTCTTC
TRBV29-1,-,TRBJ2-3,-,CSVLGGIEADTQYF,TGCAGCGTTCTGGGGGGTATTGAAGCAGATACGCAGTATTTT
TRBV5-1,TRBD1,TRBJ2-7,-,CASSLGPTGVPYEQYF,TGCGCCAGCAGCTTGGGCCCGACAGGGGTCCCCTACGAGCAGTACTTC
TRBV30,TRBD1,TRBJ2-3,-,CANALPPGQGSTDTQYF,TGTGCTAACGCACTTCCACCGGGACAGGGTAGCACAGATACGCAGTATTTT
TRBV4-1,TRBD1,TRBJ1-2,-,CASSRNDRDGNYGYTF,TGCGCCAGCAGCCGGAACGACAGGGACGGGAACTATGGCTACACCTTC
TRBV27,TRBD2,TRBJ2-2,-,CASSLSSGGVGAGELFF,TGTGCCAGCAGTTTATCTAGCGGGGGGGTTGGCGCCGGGGAGCTGTTTTTT
TRBV7-2,TRBD2,TRBJ2-5,many,CASSQGGGLETQYF,TGTGCCAGCAGCCAGGGCGGGGGGTTAGAGACCCAGTACTTC
TRBV4-1,-,TRBJ1-5,-,CASSQDPILTHGNQPQHF,TGCGCCAGCAGCCAAGATCCCATCTTGACACATGGCAATCAGCCCCAGCATTTT
TRBV6-5,TRBD1,TRBJ1-1,few,CASRAGTGLSEAFF,TGTGCCAGCAGGGCCGGGACAGGCCTATCTGAAGCTTTCTTT
TRBV2,TRBD1,TRBJ1-2,-,CASIRRGLDGYTF,TGTGCCAGCATTCGAAGGGGGCTGGACGGCTACACCTTC
TRBV18,TRBD1,TRBJ1-5,-,CASSIGTGGLNQPQHF,TGTGCCAGCTCAATCGGGACAGGGGGCCTAAATCAGCCCCAGCATTTT
TRBV6-5,-,TRBJ1-1,-,CATEYREGSTEAFF,TGTGCCACGGAGTACAGGGAGGGGAGCACTGAAGCTTTCTTT
TRBV30,TRBD1,TRBJ1-5,once,CACGDSPFNQPQHF,TGTGCCTGCGGGGACAGTCCGTTTAATCAGCCCCAGCATTTT
TRBV5-4,-,TRBJ2-5,-,CASSLTGSQETQYF,TGTGCCAGCAGCTTGACAGGTTCCCAAGAGACCCAGTACTTC
TRBV10-3,-,TRBJ1-2,-,CAISGPGGEEEYGYTF,TGTGCCATCAGTGGCCCCGGTGGGGAGGAGGAATATGGCTACACCTTC
TRBV4-3,TRBD1,TRBJ1-1,-,CASSPLGQPNTEAFF,TGCGCCAGCAGCCCTCTGGGACAGCCGAACACTGAAGCTTTCTTT
TRBV5-1,TRBD2,TRBJ2-1,few,CASNRASGAYNEQFF,TGCGCCAGCAACCGAGCTAGCGGGGCCTACAATGAGCAGTTCTTC
TRBV30,-,TRBJ1-5,-,CAWSAGENQPQHF,TGTGCCTGGAGTGCAGGTGAGAATCAGCCCCAGCATTTT
TRBV5-1,TRBD1,TRBJ1-4,-,CASSLSRTGSEKLFF,TGCGCCAGCAGCTTGAGTAGGACAGGGAGTGAAAAACTGTTTTTT
TRBV28,TRBD2,TRBJ2-1,-,CASSPWWSGGDQRGNEQFF,TGTGCCAGCAGCCCCTGGTGGAGCGGGGGAGACCAGCGGGGGAATGAGCAGTTCTTC
TRBV3-1/TRBV3-2,-,TRBJ1-1,-,CASQQGLSEAFF,TGTGCCAGTCAACAGGGACTAAGTGAAGCTTTCTTT
TRBV5-5,TRBD1,TRBJ2-7,-,CASSFGQGVREQYF,TGTGCCAGCAGCTTCGGGCAGGGGGTTCGGGAGCAGTACTTC
TRBV6-5,-,TRBJ1-5,-,CASSYLPSGGQPQHF,TGTGCCAGCAGTTACTTGCCTTCCGGCGGTCAGCCCCAGCATTTT
TRBV11-2,-,TRBJ2-1,once,CASSSSSYNEQFF,TGTGCCAGCAGCTCTAGCTCCTACAATGAGCAGTTCTTC
TRBV11-2,-,TRBJ2-6,-,CASSHYFTGANVLTF,TGTGCCAGCAGCCACTACTTTACTGGGGCCAACGTCCTGACTTTC
TRBV12-3/TRBV12-4,TRBD1,TRBJ2-5,-,CASRTGVRETQYF,TGTGCCAGCAGGACAGGGGTCAGGGAGACCCAGTACTTC
TRBV4-3,-,TRBJ1-2,-,CASSQEVSGRAYGYTF,TGCGCCAGCAGCCAAGAGGTATCAGGGCGCGCCTATGGCTACACCTTC
TRBV12-3/TRBV12-4,-,TRBJ1-2,-,CASRFRAGGYTF,TGTGCCAGCAGGTTCAGGGCGGGGGGCTACACCTTC
TRBV5-1,TRBD1,TRBJ2-5,-,CASSTQTGRETQYF,TGCGCCAGCAGCACCCAGACAGGGAGAGAGACCCAGTACTTC
TRBV15,-,TRBJ1-2,-,CATMEQNYGYTF,TGTGCCACCATGGAACAGAACTATGGCTACACCTTC
TRBV19,TRBD2,TRBJ2-1,-,CASSTRTSGQFF,TGTGCCAGTAGTACACGGACTAGCGGGCAGTTCTTC
TRBV5-1,TRBD2,TRBJ2-2,-,CASSLFDGRAGNGELFF,TGCGCCAGCAGCTTGTTTGACGGGAGGGCCGGGAACGGGGAGCTGTTTTTT
TRBV18,TRBD2,TRBJ2-7,-,CASSPGEGEGYF,TGTGCCAGCTCACCGGGGGAAGGGGAGGGGTACTTC
TRBV13,TRBD1,TRBJ2-7,few,CASSFRDREGEQYF,TGTGCCAGCAGCTTTAGGGACAGGGAGGGCGAGCAGTACTTC
TRBV30,-,TRBJ2-3,-,CAWTRGATDTQYF,TGTGCCTGGACACGGGGGGCCACAGATACGCAGTATTTT
TRBV5-1,TRBD1,TRBJ1-2,-,CASSHGTGVYGYTF,TGCGCCAGCAGCCACGGGACAGGGGTGTATGGCTACACCTTC
TRBV23-1,TRBD1,TRBJ2-7,-,CASSPPTGCEHEQYF,TGCGCCAGCAGTCCCCCGACAGGGTGTGAGCACGAGCAGTACTTC
TRBV7-2,TRBD2,TRBJ2-3,-,CASSLALAGATQYF,TGTGCCAGCAGCTTAGCTCTAGCGGGGGCGACGCAGTATTTT
TRBV30,-,TRBJ2-5,-,CAWTRARGGQETQYF,TGTGCCTGGACCCGGGCGCGGGGAGGCCAAGAGACCCAGTACTTC
TRBV11-3,-,TRBJ1-1,few,CASSLTGTTEAFF,TGTGCCAGCAGCTTAACAGGGACCACTGAAGCTTTCTTT